The TCR beta chain described here comes from a study of shared clonotypes between healthy human individuals. Study observations and caveats: Naive subsets usually exceeded memory subsets in estimated richness.

Germline CDR1 is SEHNR and CDR2 is FQNEAQ (reference sequence). The CDR3 sequence is 16 residues long. Trimming stripped 8 bases from V and 2 bases from J, with 22 bases between. Naive CD8 cells comprised CD45RO-negative, CCR7-positively selected cells, excluding terminally differentiated effector memory CD45RA+ cells. Details on this clone: Its antigen is as yet unknown.

Clones were read by immunoSEQ multiplex PCR, and TCRdb kept only the in-frame ones, dropping some. Of roughly 770,000 clones in the sample, 95% to 97% are singletons; the top ten hold 0.2% to 0.25%. Material for sequencing was naive CD8+ T cells sorted from blood. The sequence was collected from a man aged 25 to 45 in good health. The chain couples TRBV7-9 to TRBJ2-7; D may be TRBD1 or TRBD2 (5 bases each). This CDR3 is CASQYLKGTDTYEQYF. The CDR3 DNA reads as TGTGCCAGCCAATACTTGAAAGGGACGGACACCTACGAGCAGTACTTC.